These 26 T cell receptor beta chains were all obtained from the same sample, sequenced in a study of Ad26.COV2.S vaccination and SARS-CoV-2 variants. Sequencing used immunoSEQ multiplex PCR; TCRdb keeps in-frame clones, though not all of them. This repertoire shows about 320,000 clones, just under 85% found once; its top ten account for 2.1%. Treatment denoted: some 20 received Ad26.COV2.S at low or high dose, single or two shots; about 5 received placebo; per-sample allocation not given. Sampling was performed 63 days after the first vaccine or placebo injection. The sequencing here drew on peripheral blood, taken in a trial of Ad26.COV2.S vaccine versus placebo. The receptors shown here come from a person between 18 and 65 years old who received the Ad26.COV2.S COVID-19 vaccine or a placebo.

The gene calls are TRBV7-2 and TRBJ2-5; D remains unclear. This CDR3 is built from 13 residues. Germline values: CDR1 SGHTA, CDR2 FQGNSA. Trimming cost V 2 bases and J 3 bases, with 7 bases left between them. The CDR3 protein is CASSLYRKETQYF. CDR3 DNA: TGTGCCAGCAGCTTATACAGAAAAGAGACCCAGTACTTC.

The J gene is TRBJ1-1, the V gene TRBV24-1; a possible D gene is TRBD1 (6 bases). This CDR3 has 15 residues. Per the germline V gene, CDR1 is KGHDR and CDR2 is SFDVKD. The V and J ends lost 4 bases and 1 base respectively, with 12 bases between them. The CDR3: CATSDPGGGNTEAFF. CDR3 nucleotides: TGTGCCACCAGTGACCCTGGAGGGGGGAACACTGAAGCTTTCTTT.

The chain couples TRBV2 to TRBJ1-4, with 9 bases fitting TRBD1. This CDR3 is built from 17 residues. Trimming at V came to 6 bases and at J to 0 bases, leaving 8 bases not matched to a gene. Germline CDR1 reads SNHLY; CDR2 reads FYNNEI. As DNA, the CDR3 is TGTGCCAGCAGGACAACCACAGGGGGCGCAACTAATGAAAAACTGTTTTTT. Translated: CASRTTTGGATNEKLFF.

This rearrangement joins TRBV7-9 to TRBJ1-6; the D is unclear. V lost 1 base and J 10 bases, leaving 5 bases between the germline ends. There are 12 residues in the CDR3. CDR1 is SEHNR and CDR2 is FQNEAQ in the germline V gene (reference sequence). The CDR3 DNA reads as TGTGCCAGCAGCTTAGAGGTGTCACCCCTCCACTTT. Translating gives CASSLEVSPLHF.

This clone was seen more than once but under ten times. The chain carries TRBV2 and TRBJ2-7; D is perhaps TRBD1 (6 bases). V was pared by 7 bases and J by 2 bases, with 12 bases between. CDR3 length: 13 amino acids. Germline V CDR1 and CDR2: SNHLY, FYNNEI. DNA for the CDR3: TGTGCCAGCATTCGTGACAGGACCTACGAGCAGTACTTC. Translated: CASIRDRTYEQYF. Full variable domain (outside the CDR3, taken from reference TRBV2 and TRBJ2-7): EPEVTQTPSHQVTQMGQEVILRCVPISNHLYFYWYRQILGQKVEFLVSFYNNEISEKSEIFDDQFSVERPDGSNFTLKIRSTKLEDSAMYFCASIRDRTYEQYFGPGTRLTVT.

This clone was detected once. This CDR3 is CASSIDRGEEGYTF. The CDR3 nucleotides read TGTGCCAGCTCAATCGACAGGGGAGAGGAGGGCTACACCTTC. The V call is TRBV18, the J call TRBJ1-2; 8 nucleotides line up with TRBD1. The ends lost 5 bases at V and 8 bases at J; junction bases unmatched: 10. The germline V gene has CDR1 KGHSH and CDR2 LQKENI. The CDR3 sequence is 14 residues long.

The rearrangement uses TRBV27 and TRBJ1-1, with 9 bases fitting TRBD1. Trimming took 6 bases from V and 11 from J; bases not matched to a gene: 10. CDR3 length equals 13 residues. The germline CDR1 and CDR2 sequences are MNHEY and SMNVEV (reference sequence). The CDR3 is CASRIHNRGHAFF. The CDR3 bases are TGTGCCAGCAGGATCCACAACAGGGGGCATGCTTTCTTT.

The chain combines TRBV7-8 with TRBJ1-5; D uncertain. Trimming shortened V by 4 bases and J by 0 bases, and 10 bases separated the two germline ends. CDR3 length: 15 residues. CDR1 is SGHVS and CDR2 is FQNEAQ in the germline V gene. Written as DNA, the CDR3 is TGTGCCAGCAGCTACTTTACAGATAGCAATCAGCCCCAGCATTTT. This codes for CASSYFTDSNQPQHF. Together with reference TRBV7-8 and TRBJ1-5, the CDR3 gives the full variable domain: GAGVSQSPRYKVAKRGQDVALRCDPISGHVSLFWYQQALGQGPEFLTYFQNEAQLDKSGLPSDRFFAERPEGSVSTLKIQRTQQEDSAVYLCASSYFTDSNQPQHFGDGTRLSIL.

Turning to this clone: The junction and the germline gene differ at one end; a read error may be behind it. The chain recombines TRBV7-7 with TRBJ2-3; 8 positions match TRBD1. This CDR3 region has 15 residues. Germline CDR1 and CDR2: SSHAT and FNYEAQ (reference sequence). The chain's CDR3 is CASSSGTGRADTQYF. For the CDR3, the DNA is TGTGCTAGCAGCTCAGGGACAGGAAGGGCAGATACGCAGTATTTT. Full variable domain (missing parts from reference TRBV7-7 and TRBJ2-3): GAGVSQSPRYKVTKRGQDVTLRCDPISSHATLYWYQQALGQGPEFLTYFNYEAQPDKSGLPSDRFSAERPEGSISTLTIQRTEQRDSAMYRCASSSGTGRADTQYFGPGTRLTVL.

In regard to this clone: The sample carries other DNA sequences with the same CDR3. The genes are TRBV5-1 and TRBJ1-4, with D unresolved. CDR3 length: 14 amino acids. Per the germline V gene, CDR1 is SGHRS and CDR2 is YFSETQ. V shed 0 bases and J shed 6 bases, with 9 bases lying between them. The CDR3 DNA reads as TGCGCCAGCAGCTTGGGGGGTATAGATGAAAAACTGTTTTTT. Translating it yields CASSLGGIDEKLFF.

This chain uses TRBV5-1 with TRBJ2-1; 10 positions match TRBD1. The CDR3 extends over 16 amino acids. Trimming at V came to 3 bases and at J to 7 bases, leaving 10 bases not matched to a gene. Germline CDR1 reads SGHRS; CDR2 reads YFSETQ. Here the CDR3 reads CASSSNRDRGANEQFF. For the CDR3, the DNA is TGCGCCAGCAGCTCGAACCGGGACAGGGGCGCAAATGAGCAGTTCTTC.

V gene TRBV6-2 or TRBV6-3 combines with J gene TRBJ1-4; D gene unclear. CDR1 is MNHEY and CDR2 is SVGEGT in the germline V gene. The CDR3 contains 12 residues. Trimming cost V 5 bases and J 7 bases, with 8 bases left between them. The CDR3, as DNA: TGTGCCAGCAGTATCAAACGTGAAAAACTGTTTTTT. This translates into CASSIKREKLFF.

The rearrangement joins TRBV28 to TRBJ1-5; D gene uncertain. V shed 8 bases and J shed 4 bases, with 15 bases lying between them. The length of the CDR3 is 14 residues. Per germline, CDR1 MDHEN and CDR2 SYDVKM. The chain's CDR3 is CASERTAVNQPQHF. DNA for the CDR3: TGTGCCAGCGAGCGGACGGCTGTAAATCAGCCCCAGCATTTT.

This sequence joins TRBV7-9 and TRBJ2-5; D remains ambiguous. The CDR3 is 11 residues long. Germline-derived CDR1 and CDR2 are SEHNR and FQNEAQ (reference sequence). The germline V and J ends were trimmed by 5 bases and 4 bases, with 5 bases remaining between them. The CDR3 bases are TGTGCCAGCAGCGGGTCAGAGACCCAGTACTTC. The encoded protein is CASSGSETQYF.

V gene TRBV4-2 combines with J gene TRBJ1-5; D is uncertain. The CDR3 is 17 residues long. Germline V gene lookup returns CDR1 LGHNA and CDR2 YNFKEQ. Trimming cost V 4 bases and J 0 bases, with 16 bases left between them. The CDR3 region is CASSPRLQSNSNQPQHF. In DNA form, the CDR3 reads TGTGCCAGCAGCCCCCGTTTGCAGAGTAATAGCAATCAGCCCCAGCATTTT.

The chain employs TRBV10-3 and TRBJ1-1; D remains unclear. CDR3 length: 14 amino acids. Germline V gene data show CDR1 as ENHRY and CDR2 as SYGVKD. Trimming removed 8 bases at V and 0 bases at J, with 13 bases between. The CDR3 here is CAIQPLQMNTEAFF. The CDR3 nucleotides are TGTGCCATCCAACCTTTACAGATGAACACTGAAGCTTTCTTT.

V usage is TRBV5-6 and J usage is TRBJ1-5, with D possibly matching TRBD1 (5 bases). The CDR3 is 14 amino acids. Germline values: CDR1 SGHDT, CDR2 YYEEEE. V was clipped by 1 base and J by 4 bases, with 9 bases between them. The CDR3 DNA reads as TGTGCCAGCAGCTTGTGGGGGTATAATCAGCCCCAGCATTTT. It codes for CASSLWGYNQPQHF.

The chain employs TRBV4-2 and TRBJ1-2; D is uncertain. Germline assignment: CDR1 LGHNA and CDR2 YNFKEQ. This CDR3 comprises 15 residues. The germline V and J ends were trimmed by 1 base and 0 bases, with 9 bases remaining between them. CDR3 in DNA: TGTGCCAGCAGCCAAGCTACAGCTTCTAACTATGGCTACACCTTC. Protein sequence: CASSQATASNYGYTF.

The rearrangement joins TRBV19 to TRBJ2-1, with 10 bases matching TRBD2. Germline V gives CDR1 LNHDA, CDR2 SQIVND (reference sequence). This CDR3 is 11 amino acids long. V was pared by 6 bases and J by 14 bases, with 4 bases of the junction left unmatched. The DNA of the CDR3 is TGTGCCAGTAGGTATGGGACTAGCGAGTTCTTC. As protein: CASRYGTSEFF.

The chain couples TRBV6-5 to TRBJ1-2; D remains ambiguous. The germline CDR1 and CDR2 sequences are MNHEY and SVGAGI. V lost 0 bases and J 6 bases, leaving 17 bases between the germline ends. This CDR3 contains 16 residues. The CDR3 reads CASSYSGSVNANGYTF. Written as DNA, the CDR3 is TGTGCCAGCAGTTACTCCGGGAGCGTGAATGCTAATGGCTACACCTTC.

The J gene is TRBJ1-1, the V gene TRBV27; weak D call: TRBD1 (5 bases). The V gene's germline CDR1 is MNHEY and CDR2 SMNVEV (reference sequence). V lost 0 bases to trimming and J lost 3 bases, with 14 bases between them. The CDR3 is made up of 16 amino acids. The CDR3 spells CASSLSSLRGDTEAFF. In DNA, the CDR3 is TGTGCCAGCAGTTTATCGTCTCTTAGGGGCGACACTGAAGCTTTCTTT.

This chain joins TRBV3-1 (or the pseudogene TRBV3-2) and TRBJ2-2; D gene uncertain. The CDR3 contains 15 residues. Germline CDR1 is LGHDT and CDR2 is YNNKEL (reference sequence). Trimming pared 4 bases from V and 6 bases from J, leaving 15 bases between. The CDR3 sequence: CASSRRGPQSGELFF. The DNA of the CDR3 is TGTGCCAGCAGCCGACGCGGCCCCCAGTCCGGGGAGCTGTTTTTT.

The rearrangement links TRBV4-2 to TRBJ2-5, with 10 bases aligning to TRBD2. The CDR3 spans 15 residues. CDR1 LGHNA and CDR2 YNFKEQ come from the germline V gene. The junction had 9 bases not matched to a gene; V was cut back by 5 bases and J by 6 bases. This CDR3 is CASSASGGAVKTQYF. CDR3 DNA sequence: TGTGCCAGCAGCGCCAGCGGGGGGGCCGTAAAGACCCAGTACTTC.

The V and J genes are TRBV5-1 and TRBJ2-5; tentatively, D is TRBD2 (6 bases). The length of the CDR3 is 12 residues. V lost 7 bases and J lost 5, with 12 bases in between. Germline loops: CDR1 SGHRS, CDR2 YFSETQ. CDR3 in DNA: TGCGCCAGCGGGTTAGCGGTCGAGACCCAGTACTTC. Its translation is CASGLAVETQYF.

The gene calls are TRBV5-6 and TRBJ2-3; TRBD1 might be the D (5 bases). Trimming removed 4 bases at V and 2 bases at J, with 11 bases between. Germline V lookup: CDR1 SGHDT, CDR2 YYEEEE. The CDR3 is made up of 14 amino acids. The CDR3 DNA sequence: TGTGCCAGCAGCCTTGGGGCCCACACAGATACGCAGTATTTT. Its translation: CASSLGAHTDTQYF.

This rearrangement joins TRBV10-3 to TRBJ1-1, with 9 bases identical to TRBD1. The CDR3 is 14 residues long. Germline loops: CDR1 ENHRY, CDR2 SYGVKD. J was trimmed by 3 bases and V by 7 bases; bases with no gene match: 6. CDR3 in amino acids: CAITKGQGDTEAFF. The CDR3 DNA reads TGTGCCATCACTAAGGGACAGGGCGACACTGAAGCTTTCTTT.